Listed here is a single TCR beta chain. Its target is unknown. Blood got drawn at baseline, again on cycle 4 day 1, and then on cycle 7 day 1. The sample comes from a study of OX40 agonist ivuxolimab in advanced cancers. The study, taken as a whole, reports: Also present in some nonresponders was a low level of normalized T-cell clonal expansion. Mean expanded clone counts were higher in CD8+ than CD4+ T cells.

The method was immunoSEQ multiplex PCR; TCRdb's version includes in-frame clones alone and lacks a portion of them. The table records approximately 50,000 clones, about 80% of them present only once. This CDR3 has 15 residues. V was shortened by 0 bases and J by 0 bases, with 6 bases between the two germline ends. In germline, CDR1 is SGHRS, CDR2 YFSETQ. The material was CD4+ or CD8+ T cells sorted from blood, obtained in a trial of the OX40 agonist ivuxolimab. This TCR was sampled from an adult with an advanced solid tumor such as melanoma, head and neck, liver or kidney cancer. The chain is built from TRBV5-1 and TRBJ1-4, with D unclear. The CDR3 spells CASSLAAATNEKLFF. DNA for the CDR3: TGCGCCAGCAGCTTGGCGGCGGCAACTAATGAAAAACTGTTTTTT.